The 31 T cell receptor beta chains listed next were all sequenced from one sample in a study of blood T cell repertoires in COVID-19. The table came from immunoSEQ multiplex PCR; TCRdb's copy has only in-frame clones and leaves some out. This table has some 120,000 clones, around 87% appearing once. Sequencing input: peripheral blood. The receptors derive from a man in his 70s with active or convalescent COVID-19.

This chain joins TRBV10-3 and TRBJ1-1; TRBD1 matches 8 bases. Germline V gene sequence: CDR1 ENHRY, CDR2 SYGVKD. CDR3 length equals 15 residues. V gave up 3 bases and J gave up 1 base; unmatched junction bases: 4. CDR3 sequence reads: CAISDPGTGNTEAFF. CDR3 bases: TGTGCCATCAGTGACCCCGGGACAGGGAACACTGAAGCTTTCTTT.

This clone was recorded only once. This chain connects TRBV30 to TRBJ2-5, with D perhaps matching TRBD1 (6 bases). Germline CDR1 GTSNPN, CDR2 SVGIG (reference sequence). The CDR3 spans 14 residues. Trimming left V 3 bases short and J 5 bases short, with 16 bases between. The CDR3 DNA follows: TGTGCCTGGAGGGCAGGACAGTTTGGTGAGACCCAGTACTTC. It codes for CAWRAGQFGETQYF.

The chain couples TRBV11-2 to TRBJ1-4, with no clear D. The CDR3 is 16 residues long. V shed 1 base and J shed 0 bases, with 9 bases lying between them. From germline, CDR1 is SGHAT and CDR2 FQNNGV. The CDR3 DNA reads TGTGCCAGCAGCTTAGCGGCGGCAGCAACTAATGAAAAACTGTTTTTT. Protein sequence: CASSLAAAATNEKLFF. Using reference TRBV11-2 and TRBJ1-4 for the parts outside the CDR3, the full variable domain is EAGVAQSPRYKIIEKRQSVAFWCNPISGHATLYWYQQILGQGPKLLIQFQNNGVVDDSQLPKDRFSAERLKGVDSTLKIQPAKLEDSAVYLCASSLAAAATNEKLFFGSGTQLSVL.

The rearrangement links TRBV27 to TRBJ2-1, with 7 bases lining up with TRBD2. J gave up 2 bases and V 7 bases, and 8 bases lay outside the gene matches. Germline lookup yields CDR1 MNHEY and CDR2 SMNVEV (reference sequence). This CDR3 has 15 residues. The CDR3 is CASTGGSGTYNEQFF. The CDR3, as DNA: TGTGCCAGCACCGGGGGGAGCGGGACCTACAATGAGCAGTTCTTC.

The rearrangement links TRBV10-3 to TRBJ2-7; TRBD1 matches at 9 bases. The CDR3 has 15 amino acids. Germline values: CDR1 ENHRY, CDR2 SYGVKD. J was trimmed by 3 bases and V by 0 bases; bases with no gene match: 3. The CDR3 sequence is CAISESGTGNYEQYF. The CDR3 coding sequence is TGTGCCATCAGTGAGTCAGGGACAGGGAACTACGAGCAGTACTTC.

This rearrangement joins TRBV6-6 to TRBJ1-4, with 11 bases aligning to TRBD1. The CDR3 consists of 14 residues. The V gene end was trimmed by 6 bases and the J gene end by 8 bases; junction bases not matched to a gene: 5. CDR1 is MNHNY and CDR2 is SVGAGI in the germline V gene (reference sequence). CDR3 in amino acids: CASRTGTGGEKLFF. The CDR3 DNA sequence: TGTGCCAGCAGGACCGGGACAGGGGGGGAAAAACTGTTTTTT.

The chain employs TRBV6-5 and TRBJ1-1, with a possible D match to TRBD1 (5 bases). The CDR3 covers 15 residues. The V gene's germline CDR1 is MNHEY and CDR2 SVGAGI. V was shortened by 3 bases and J by 0 bases, with 11 bases between the two germline ends. CDR3 sequence reads: CASSYSGLLNTEAFF. DNA of the CDR3: TGTGCCAGCAGTTATTCGGGACTGCTGAACACTGAAGCTTTCTTT.

The chain is built from TRBV2 and TRBJ2-1; TRBD2 matches 10 bases. V gave up 0 bases and J gave up 2 bases; unmatched junction bases: 1. Germline V gene lookup returns CDR1 SNHLY and CDR2 FYNNEI. CDR3 length: 16 amino acids. The CDR3 region has the DNA TGTGCCAGCAGTGAAGCAGGGACTAGCGCCTACAATGAGCAGTTCTTC. Its protein is CASSEAGTSAYNEQFF.

The chain joins TRBV6-5 to TRBJ1-5, with 10 bases that match TRBD1. After removal of 4 bases from V and 7 bases from J, the junction contained 4 bases not matched to a gene. There are 14 residues in the CDR3. The germline V gene has CDR1 MNHEY and CDR2 SVGAGI. The chain's CDR3 is CASSLDRGKQPQHF. CDR3 DNA: TGTGCCAGCAGTTTGGACAGGGGGAAGCAGCCCCAGCATTTT.

This clone has just a few counts. This chain connects TRBV27 to TRBJ2-2, with D possibly matching TRBD1 (6 bases). The V end was cut by 2 bases, the J end by 0 bases, with 16 bases between. CDR3 size: 18 residues. Germline assignment: CDR1 MNHEY and CDR2 SMNVEV (reference sequence). The CDR3: CASSLKLGGSTNTGELFF. The CDR3 coding sequence is TGTGCCAGCAGTTTAAAACTTGGGGGCTCAACGAACACCGGGGAGCTGTTTTTT.

The DNA of the CDR3 is TGTGCCAGTAGCTATACAGGGGTGAACACTGAAGCTTTCTTT. Its protein product is CASSYTGVNTEAFF. V usage is TRBV19 and J usage is TRBJ1-1, with 7 bases identical to TRBD1. With V trimmed by 6 bases and J by 0 bases, 4 bases remained unmatched. Per the germline V gene, CDR1 is LNHDA and CDR2 is SQIVND (reference sequence). This CDR3 spans 14 amino acids.

The chain combines TRBV27 with TRBJ2-1; 8 positions match TRBD1. Germline V lookup: CDR1 MNHEY, CDR2 SMNVEV (reference sequence). V dropped 6 bases and J dropped 2; count of bases not matched to a gene: 15. This CDR3 contains 18 residues. The CDR3 DNA sequence: TGTGCCAGCAGCGCCTTTATCGGCAGGGGGCAGACCTACAATGAGCAGTTCTTC. Its translation is CASSAFIGRGQTYNEQFF.

The gene calls are TRBV12-3 or TRBV12-4 and TRBJ1-1; D remains unclear. V shed 2 bases and J shed 2 bases, with 6 bases lying between them. This CDR3 has 13 residues. This CDR3 reads CASSLTLNTEAFF. The CDR3 DNA reads TGTGCCAGCAGTTTAACCCTAAACACTGAAGCTTTCTTT.

The sample holds one count of this clone. The chain uses TRBV19 and TRBJ2-7; unclear D gene. Per germline, CDR1 LNHDA and CDR2 SQIVND (reference sequence). The CDR3 loop spans 13 amino acids. V was trimmed by 6 bases and J by 3 bases, leaving 12 bases between them. The CDR3 sequence is CASRPPFSYEQYF. The CDR3 DNA is TGTGCCAGTAGACCTCCATTTAGCTACGAGCAGTACTTC.

The rearrangement joins TRBV11-2 to TRBJ2-5; 8 positions agree with TRBD1. The V segment lost 2 bases and the J segment 5 bases; nucleotides outside the gene matches: 4. Germline V gene lookup returns CDR1 SGHAT and CDR2 FQNNGV. CDR3 size: 14 residues. CDR3 residues: CASSLQGAKETQYF. CDR3 bases: TGTGCCAGCAGCTTACAGGGGGCTAAGGAGACCCAGTACTTC.

The chain employs TRBV7-6 and TRBJ2-3; D not resolved. V was pared by 2 bases and J by 2 bases, with 11 bases between. The CDR3 is made up of 15 amino acids. Germline loops: CDR1 SGHVS, CDR2 FNYEAQ. CDR3 bases: TGTGCCAGCAGCTTAATTGCGGAGTCCACAGATACGCAGTATTTT. Translation: CASSLIAESTDTQYF.

V gene TRBV5-1 combines with J gene TRBJ1-3; tentative D call: TRBD1 (5 bases). The CDR3 contains 14 residues. The germline V and J ends were trimmed by 6 bases and 4 bases, with 14 bases remaining between them. CDR1 and CDR2 (germline): SGHRS, YFSETQ. The CDR3, as DNA: TGCGCCAGCACGGCAGGGTTATTCGGAAACACCATATATTTT. It translates to CASTAGLFGNTIYF. Filled out from reference TRBV5-1 and TRBJ1-3, the complete variable domain reads KAGVTQTPRYLIKTRGQQVTLSCSPISGHRSVSWYQQTPGQGLQFLFEYFSETQRNKGNFPGRFSGRQFSNSRSEMNVSTLELGDSALYLCASTAGLFGNTIYFGEGSWLTVV.

The J gene is TRBJ1-6, the V gene TRBV14; 9 bases align to TRBD1. CDR3 length: 16 amino acids. With V trimmed by 0 bases and J by 6 bases, 3 bases remained unmatched. The germline gives CDR1 SGHDN, CDR2 FVKESK. CDR3 amino acids: CASSQEPGQGNSPLHF. CDR3 DNA sequence: TGTGCCAGCAGCCAAGAACCGGGACAGGGTAATTCACCCCTCCACTTT.

The gene calls are TRBV28 and TRBJ1-3; tentative D call: TRBD1 (5 bases). Germline V CDR1 and CDR2: MDHEN, SYDVKM. V shed 3 bases and J shed 2 bases, with 11 bases lying between them. The CDR3 loop spans 15 amino acids. CDR3 loop: CASSLGQGAGNTIYF. The DNA for the CDR3 is TGTGCCAGCAGTTTGGGGCAAGGTGCTGGAAACACCATATATTTT.

The CDR3 loop reads CASSSPHGGDDYGYTF. The CDR3 DNA sequence: TGTGCCAGCAGTTCCCCTCACGGGGGAGACGACTATGGCTACACCTTC. The V gene is TRBV28, the J gene TRBJ1-2, with a possible D match to TRBD1 (5 bases). Trimming took off 4 bases at V and 3 bases at J, with 18 bases between the two ends. CDR3 length: 16 amino acids. Germline values: CDR1 MDHEN, CDR2 SYDVKM.

The gene calls are TRBV12-5 and TRBJ2-3; D call uncertain. The CDR3 totals 15 residues. Germline loops: CDR1 LGHNT, CDR2 FRNRAP. The germline V and J ends were trimmed by 0 bases and 2 bases, with 9 bases remaining between them. The CDR3 DNA reads TGTGCTAGTGGTTTGGTGGCCAGTTTCACAGATACGCAGTATTTT. It encodes CASGLVASFTDTQYF.

The V gene is TRBV5-1, the J gene TRBJ1-3, with 7 positions matching TRBD1. Germline V CDR1 and CDR2: SGHRS, YFSETQ. The CDR3 sequence is 16 residues long. V dropped 0 bases and J dropped 4; count of bases not matched to a gene: 7. CDR3 in amino acids: CASSLEDRRSGNTIYF. Here the CDR3 DNA reads TGCGCCAGCAGCTTGGAGGACAGGAGGTCCGGAAACACCATATATTTT.

The chain couples TRBV12-3 or TRBV12-4 to TRBJ2-1, with TRBD2 identical over 9 bases. V trimming: 6 bases; J trimming: 6 bases; junction bases outside the gene matches: 3. The CDR3 covers 13 residues. In DNA form, the CDR3 reads TGTGCCAGCAGACTAGCGGGCGGCAATGAGCAGTTCTTC. Protein sequence: CASRLAGGNEQFF.

This chain's CDR3 is CASSRTAWYSPLHF. Written as DNA, the CDR3 is TGTGCCAGCAGCAGGACAGCTTGGTATTCACCCCTCCACTTT. The chain has TRBV5-8 and TRBJ1-6; TRBD1 is a possible D gene (6 bases). The CDR3 is made up of 14 amino acids. Germline assignment: CDR1 SGHTS and CDR2 YDEGEE. Trimming pared 4 bases from V and 8 bases from J, leaving 13 bases between.

The chain links TRBV19 to TRBJ1-3, with a weak D call TRBD1 (5 bases). V was cut by 7 bases and J by 0 bases, with 10 bases left in between. The CDR3 spans 14 residues. Germline values: CDR1 LNHDA, CDR2 SQIVND (reference sequence). This chain's CDR3 is CASMEQASGNTIYF. The CDR3 bases are TGTGCCAGTATGGAACAGGCCTCTGGAAACACCATATATTTT.

The rearrangement joins TRBV4-1 to TRBJ2-3; D gene uncertain. The germline CDR1 and CDR2 sequences are MGHRA and YSYEKL. The CDR3 extends over 15 amino acids. V was trimmed by 1 base and J by 0 bases, leaving 8 bases between them. CDR3 in amino acids: CASSQVGSSTDTQYF. For the CDR3, the DNA is TGCGCCAGCAGCCAAGTGGGCAGTAGCACAGATACGCAGTATTTT.

This clone was detected a few times. V and J are TRBV18 and TRBJ2-2; the D gene is possibly TRBD1 (5 bases). The V gene lost 4 bases and the J gene lost 1 base, with 13 bases spanning the gap. CDR3 length: 16 residues. In germline, CDR1 is KGHSH, CDR2 LQKENI. The DNA for the CDR3 is TGTGCCAGCTCACTAATGTCAGGGCAGAACACCGGGGAGCTGTTTTTT. Encoded protein: CASSLMSGQNTGELFF.

The chain combines TRBV5-1 with TRBJ2-5; D remains unclear. This CDR3 contains 15 residues. V was cut by 3 bases and J by 2 bases, with 14 bases left in between. The germline V gene has CDR1 SGHRS and CDR2 YFSETQ. DNA of the CDR3: TGCGCCAGCAGCTCCCTTGGTGGGCCACAAGAGACCCAGTACTTC. Protein product: CASSSLGGPQETQYF.

The chain combines TRBV24-1 with TRBJ1-2; D is unresolved. Trimming shortened V by 9 bases and J by 4 bases, and 20 bases separated the two germline ends. The CDR3 runs 15 residues. Germline assignment: CDR1 KGHDR and CDR2 SFDVKD. For the CDR3, the DNA is TGTGCCACCCAAGGAGGGCCCCAACGCGGCTATGGCTACACCTTC. It codes for CATQGGPQRGYGYTF.

The chain combines TRBV7-9 with TRBJ2-2; TRBD1 agrees at 7 bases. Germline CDR1 reads SEHNR; CDR2 reads FQNEAQ (reference sequence). Unmatched junction bases numbered 6, after V lost 0 bases and J lost 5 bases. CDR3 length: 16 residues. CDR3 protein: CASSLATGEWTGELFF. As DNA, the CDR3 is TGTGCCAGCAGCTTAGCTACAGGGGAGTGGACCGGGGAGCTGTTTTTT.

As concerns this clone: Other DNA sequences within the sample encode an identical CDR3. V is TRBV18 and J is TRBJ2-7, with TRBD1 matching 11 bases. Trimming at V came to 0 bases and at J to 2 bases, leaving 0 bases not matched to a gene. The CDR3 totals 15 residues. CDR1 and CDR2 (germline): KGHSH, LQKENI. The CDR3 region is CASSPPGQGAYEQYF. Written as DNA, the CDR3 is TGTGCCAGCTCACCACCGGGACAGGGGGCCTACGAGCAGTACTTC. The whole variable domain, remainder taken from reference TRBV18 and TRBJ2-7, is NAGVMQNPRHLVRRRGQEARLRCSPMKGHSHVYWYRQLPEEGLKFMVYLQKENIIDESGMPKERFSAEFPKEGPSILRIQQVVRGDSAAYFCASSPPGQGAYEQYFGPGTRLTVT.